The 6 T cell receptor beta chains listed next were all sequenced from one sample in a study of shared clonotypes between healthy human individuals. Profiling relied on immunoSEQ multiplex PCR, and the TCRdb table lists in-frame clones only, not all of them. The sample contains about 1 million clones, around 75% of which appear only once. The specimen was memory CD4+ T cells sorted from blood. The subset is: CD45RA-negative fraction. The receptors were sampled from a man aged 18 to 30 in good health.

This clone was counted between two and nine times. This chain links TRBV7-2 with TRBJ2-7, with D possibly TRBD1 on 8 matching bases. The length of the CDR3 is 14 residues. The V gene lost 5 bases and the J gene lost 6 bases, with 17 bases spanning the gap. Germline V gene lookup returns CDR1 SGHTA and CDR2 FQGNSA. The CDR3 reads CASSPATGEGEQYF. In DNA, the CDR3 is TGTGCCAGCAGCCCTGCGACAGGGGAGGGCGAGCAGTACTTC.

There are a few counts of this clone. The chain joins TRBV30 to TRBJ1-1; D is unresolved. V gave up 2 bases and J gave up 3 bases, with 13 bases separating them. The CDR3 sequence is 14 residues long. Germline V lookup: CDR1 GTSNPN, CDR2 SVGIG (reference sequence). The CDR3 protein is CAWSRAGYYTEAFF. CDR3 nucleotides: TGTGCCTGGAGTCGCGCGGGGTACTACACTGAAGCTTTCTTT.

This chain uses TRBV7-8 with TRBJ2-7; 12 nucleotides match TRBD1. This CDR3 has 15 amino acids. CDR1 SGHVS and CDR2 FQNEAQ come from the germline V gene. V was clipped by 5 bases and J by 7 bases; unmatched bases: 9. The CDR3 nucleotides are TGTGCCAGCAGCGTCGCGGGACAGGGGGCGGCGGAGCAGTACTTC. This encodes CASSVAGQGAAEQYF.

As for this clone: The junction and the germline gene differ at one end; a read error may be behind it. V and J are TRBV5-6 and TRBJ2-2, with 9 bases matching TRBD1. The CDR3 length is 16 residues. Germline V gene data show CDR1 as SGHDT and CDR2 as YYEEEE. The CDR3 sequence is CASSAPGTGNSGELFF. DNA of the CDR3: TGTGCCAGCAGCGCACCCGGGACAGGGAACTCCGGGGAGCTGTTTTTT. Full variable domain (outside the CDR3, taken from reference TRBV5-6 and TRBJ2-2): DAGVTQSPTHLIKTRGQQVTLRCSPKSGHDTVSWYQQALGQGPQFIFQYYEEEERQRGNFPDRFSGHQFPNYSSELNVNALLLGDSALYLCASSAPGTGNSGELFFGEGSRLTVL.

The gene calls are TRBV27 and TRBJ2-1, with a tentative D call TRBD2 (5 bases). This CDR3 is 14 amino acids long. Germline lookup yields CDR1 MNHEY and CDR2 SMNVEV (reference sequence). V lost 6 bases, J lost 12 bases, and 21 bases lay in between. CDR3 bases: TGTGCCAGCAGCTTAATTAGTGACCGGGGAAGGCAGTTCTTC. This translates into CASSLISDRGRQFF.

As regards this clone: Other DNA sequences in the sample encode the same CDR3. This chain links TRBV10-3 with TRBJ2-2, with 10 nucleotides matching TRBD1. This CDR3 has 15 amino acids. V trimming: 6 bases; J trimming: 3 bases; junction bases outside the gene matches: 4. Per the germline V gene, CDR1 is ENHRY and CDR2 is SYGVKD. CDR3 nucleotide sequence: TGTGCCATCAGGGCCGGGACAGGGGACACCGGGGAGCTGTTTTTT. Translation: CAIRAGTGDTGELFF.